This entry features one TCR beta chain sequence. The antigen is undetermined. This sample stems from a study of T cell responses to AZD1222 COVID-19 vaccine. Study details: Pooling of second doses given at about 4 or about 12 weeks was done. The study, taken as a whole, reports: Sampled repertoires all dated from after the peak T cell response. Baseline seropositivity occurred in only a handful of AZD1222 recipients. Donors were largely white British and mainly female; clonal diversity was possibly underestimated.

The ends were cut back, 3 bases at V and 2 bases at J, with 4 bases in the middle. The CDR3 is 12 amino acids. Germline CDR1 and CDR2: MDHEN and SYDVKM. Clones were read by immunoSEQ multiplex PCR, and TCRdb kept only the in-frame ones, dropping some. The sample carries more than 100,000 clones, 90% to 95% recorded once. The receptor comes from an adult in good health. This material consisted of peripheral blood, taken on day 0 of AZD1222 vaccination. The chain couples TRBV28 to TRBJ1-2; D is undetermined. Here the CDR3 reads CASSFSNYGYTF. The DNA of the CDR3 is TGTGCCAGCAGTTTCTCGAACTATGGCTACACCTTC.